This T cell receptor beta chain was captured by sequencing in a study of shared clonotypes between healthy human individuals. Repertoires were generated with immunoSEQ multiplex PCR, while TCRdb's copy carries only in-frame clones and drops some. The sample carries about 340,000 clones, 73% recorded once. The ends were cut back, 7 bases at V and 4 bases at J, with 17 bases in the middle. Looked up from germline, CDR1 is MDHEN and CDR2 is SYDVKM. The CDR3 is 15 amino acids. This TCR was recovered from a man younger than 40 in good health. V gene TRBV28 combines with J gene TRBJ2-1; unclear D gene. The specimen was memory CD4+ T cells sorted from blood. The subset: CD45RA-negative fraction. CDR3 DNA sequence: TGTGCCAGCACCCTCCCCCGGTTTGGGTACAATGAGCAGTTCTTC. Amino acid sequence: CASTLPRFGYNEQFF.